This T cell receptor (beta chain) was sequenced during a study of human T cells and chemical hapten exposure. Noted time point: pre-sensitization, week 0. Treatment in this sample: therapeutic diphenylcyclopropenone sensitization with weekly scalp DPC. Germline assignment: CDR1 KGHSH and CDR2 LQKENI. The ends lost 4 bases at V and 1 base at J; junction bases unmatched: 18. The CDR3 is 19 amino acids. TCRdb reanalysed the RACE reads using MiXCR and keeps one entry per CDR3 protein. The sample consists of around 95,000 distinct CDR3 sequences, 10% to 14% of them appearing once. The receptor was isolated from a woman aged 55-75 years with alopecia areata. Some clones in this sample may be carry-over from other donors' samples. The genes are TRBV18 and TRBJ1-1; 7 bases are a match to TRBD1. The starting material was whole blood, obtained in connection with sensitization to the hapten diphenylcyclopropenone (DPC). CDR3 coding DNA: TGTGCCAGCTCACTTTACACCCGATCAGGGGGAGAAGGGAACACTGAAGCTTTCTTT. Translation: CASSLYTRSGGEGNTEAFF. Filled out from reference TRBV18 and TRBJ1-1, the complete variable domain reads NAGVMQNPRHLVRRRGQEARLRCSPMKGHSHVYWYRQLPEEGLKFMVYLQKENIIDESGMPKERFSAEFPKEGPSILRIQQVVRGDSAAYFCASSLYTRSGGEGNTEAFFGQGTRLTVV.